The clone carrying this T cell receptor (beta chain) was seen a handful of times. The antigen remains unidentified. The sample comes from a study of post-analysis software for immune sequencing data. On the study more broadly: Clinical courses comprised relapsing-remitting, secondary progressive and progressive-relapsing multiple sclerosis. Study outcomes and limitations: Five or six TRBV segments were more frequent in patients than controls; TRBV5-6, TRBV5-1 and TRBV20-1 belonged to this group.

Libraries were made from TCR beta cDNA, and they carried unique molecular identifiers. Researchers reported 520,000 or so cDNA molecules coming from roughly 1 to 10 million T cells. TCRdb reprocessed the PCR reads via MiXCR and lists one record per CDR3 protein. The sample lists 650,000 to 850,000 distinct CDR3 sequences, approximately 53% occurring once. With V trimmed by 5 bases and J by 3 bases, 2 bases remained unmatched. This CDR3 region has 14 residues. Germline assignment: CDR1 SGHNT and CDR2 YYREEE (reference sequence). This receptor was identified in a girl aged 10-17 years with multiple sclerosis. Sequencing was carried out using blood. The chain couples TRBV5-4 to TRBJ2-7; 13 positions agree with TRBD2. CDR3 residues: CASRTSGGIYEQYF. In DNA form, the CDR3 reads TGTGCCAGCAGGACTAGCGGGGGGATCTACGAGCAGTACTTC.